These 23 T cell receptor beta chains share one sample of origin, sequenced in a study of cytomegalovirus exposure and HLA in healthy donors. A multiplex PCR was run with 60 Vbeta primers and 13 Jbeta primers. Clones were sequenced by immunoSEQ multiplex PCR, and TCRdb holds only the in-frame ones, with some missing. Seen here are approximately 88,000 clones, 60% to 80% observed once, and the top ten hold 3.7%. The specimen sequenced was PBMCs. These receptors all come from a man aged 25 to 45 in good health and CMV-seronegative.

The chain links TRBV10-3 to TRBJ2-7, with a tentative D call TRBD2 (5 bases). Germline values: CDR1 ENHRY, CDR2 SYGVKD. V was trimmed by 2 bases and J by 4 bases, leaving 9 bases between them. The CDR3 sequence is 13 residues long. The DNA of the CDR3 is TGTGCCATCAGTGAGAAGGGAGAATACGAGCAGTACTTC. Its translation is CAISEKGEYEQYF.

The gene calls are TRBV7-2 and TRBJ1-2; unclear D gene. Germline CDR1 SGHTA, CDR2 FQGNSA. The CDR3 length is 12 residues. Deletions cut 2 bases from V and 5 bases from J, with 6 bases between. The CDR3: CASSLSGYGYTF. Here the CDR3 DNA reads TGTGCCAGCAGCTTATCGGGGTATGGCTACACCTTC.

Written as DNA, the CDR3 is TGTGCCAGCTCACCAGGGGCAGGGCGGGAGACCCAGTACTTC. Its translation: CASSPGAGRETQYF. The chain links TRBV18 to TRBJ2-5, with D possibly being TRBD1 (5 bases). The CDR3 covers 14 residues. Trimming took 2 bases from V and 5 from J, leaving 12 bases between them. The germline V gene has CDR1 KGHSH and CDR2 LQKENI.

The V and J genes are TRBV7-8 and TRBJ2-7, with D possibly matching TRBD2 (6 bases). This CDR3 spans 14 amino acids. The germline gives CDR1 SGHVS, CDR2 FQNEAQ. V lost 3 bases to trimming and J lost 0 bases, with 9 bases between them. CDR3 loop: CASSFSGTSYEQYF. CDR3 DNA sequence: TGTGCCAGCAGCTTTAGCGGCACCTCCTACGAGCAGTACTTC.

This chain uses TRBV30 with TRBJ1-5; D is unresolved. Trimming took 0 bases from V and 5 from J, leaving 8 bases between them. This CDR3 has 13 amino acids. Germline CDR1 and CDR2: GTSNPN and SVGIG (reference sequence). The CDR3 protein is CAWSVRVDQPQHF. In nucleotides, the CDR3 is TGTGCCTGGAGTGTACGCGTGGATCAGCCCCAGCATTTT.

This clone was counted between two and nine times. The chain recombines TRBV4-2 with TRBJ1-3; the D gene is possibly TRBD1 (5 bases). The V gene lost 3 bases and the J gene lost 1 base, with 10 bases spanning the gap. The CDR3 has 15 residues. Germline CDR1 and CDR2: LGHNA and YNFKEQ. CDR3 loop: CASSQLRVSGNTIYF. DNA of the CDR3: TGTGCCAGCAGCCAGCTCAGGGTGTCTGGAAACACCATATATTTT.

This chain uses TRBV10-3 with TRBJ2-3, with 10 bases matching TRBD2. The CDR3 runs 15 residues. Unmatched junction bases numbered 3, after V lost 4 bases and J lost 2 bases. Germline CDR1 is ENHRY and CDR2 is SYGVKD. The CDR3 region is CAISALAGTTDTQYF. In DNA form, the CDR3 reads TGTGCCATCAGTGCACTAGCGGGGACCACAGATACGCAGTATTTT.

V gene TRBV7-9 combines with J gene TRBJ2-5; TRBD2 matches at 7 bases. TRBJ2-7 matches the DNA end more closely, so the J call is doubtful. The length of the CDR3 is 15 residues. Looked up from germline, CDR1 is SEHNR and CDR2 is FQNEAQ (reference sequence). The CDR3 sequence: CASSLGSGTFYEQYF. CDR3 sequence (DNA): TGTGCCAGCAGCTTAGGGAGCGGGACTTTTTACGAGCAGTACTTC.

V usage is TRBV7-9 and J usage is TRBJ2-2; D is perhaps TRBD1 (5 bases). The CDR3 length is 14 residues. Deletions cut 5 bases from V and 1 base from J, with 8 bases between. Germline V CDR1 and CDR2: SEHNR, FQNEAQ (reference sequence). CDR3 sequence (DNA): TGTGCCAGCAGCAAAACAGGGAACACCGGGGAGCTGTTTTTT. Protein: CASSKTGNTGELFF.

V gene TRBV29-1 combines with J gene TRBJ2-3; TRBD2 matches at 9 bases. The CDR3 spans 15 residues. Trimming took 4 bases from V and 2 from J; bases not matched to a gene: 7. Germline loops: CDR1 SQVTM, CDR2 ANQGSEA. CDR3 DNA: TGCAGCGTTGTATTAATAGCGGGAGTCACAGATACGCAGTATTTT. Residues: CSVVLIAGVTDTQYF.

The CDR3 nucleotides are TGTGCCAGCAGCTCTCACAGGGGGACCCCCTACGAGCAGTACTTC. Amino acids: CASSSHRGTPYEQYF. The rearrangement uses TRBV6-6 and TRBJ2-7; 8 bases agree with TRBD1. Unmatched junction bases numbered 9, after V lost 6 bases and J lost 2 bases. CDR1 and CDR2 from the germline V gene are MNHNY and SVGAGI (reference sequence). The CDR3 is made up of 15 amino acids.

This chain uses TRBV28 with TRBJ1-5; the D gene is possibly TRBD1 (6 bases). Trimming left V 7 bases short and J 5 bases short, with 9 bases between. The CDR3 loop spans 12 amino acids. The germline V gene encodes CDR1 MDHEN and CDR2 SYDVKM. The CDR3, as DNA: TGTGCCAGCACTTACAGGGATCAGCCCCAGCATTTT. The encoded protein is CASTYRDQPQHF.

The chain links TRBV28 to TRBJ1-2; no clear D gene. The length of the CDR3 is 14 residues. V lost 1 base and J 7 bases, leaving 13 bases between the germline ends. Germline V gives CDR1 MDHEN, CDR2 SYDVKM. In nucleotides, the CDR3 is TGTGCCAGCAGTTTATCCAGTACTATACGTGGCTACACCTTC. It yields the protein CASSLSSTIRGYTF.

This chain connects TRBV7-9 to TRBJ2-4; no clear D. Trimming pared 1 base from V and 0 bases from J, leaving 10 bases between. This CDR3 comprises 16 residues. Germline assignment: CDR1 SEHNR and CDR2 FQNEAQ (reference sequence). The CDR3 DNA is TGTGCCAGCAGCTTAGTTGGTGAGCTAGCCAAAAACATTCAGTACTTC. It is translated as CASSLVGELAKNIQYF.

The chain joins TRBV9 to TRBJ2-5; TRBD2 aligns across 9 bases. The germline gives CDR1 SGDLS, CDR2 YYNGEE. The CDR3 has 16 residues. V gave up 0 bases and J gave up 1 base; unmatched junction bases: 4. DNA for the CDR3: TGTGCCAGCAGCGTAGGAATGCGGGAGGGCCAAGAGACCCAGTACTTC. Its translation: CASSVGMREGQETQYF.

This clone has more than one count but fewer than ten. The V and J genes are TRBV27 and TRBJ2-6; TRBD2 is a possible D gene (6 bases). The CDR3 is 15 amino acids. CDR1 is MNHEY, CDR2 SMNVEV, per germline (reference sequence). V was clipped by 2 bases and J by 3 bases, with 8 bases between them. In nucleotides, the CDR3 is TGTGCCAGCAGTTTAGGAGGGCTTGGGGCCAACGTCCTGACTTTC. Residues: CASSLGGLGANVLTF.

This clone has a handful of counts. V and J are TRBV27 and TRBJ2-5; TRBD1 matches at 7 bases. The CDR3 contains 16 residues. Losses at the gene ends were 5 bases for V and 5 bases for J; bases not matched to a gene: 14. Germline CDR1 MNHEY, CDR2 SMNVEV (reference sequence). DNA for the CDR3: TGTGCCAGCAGTCCGCGAAACACAGGGGCCGGTGAGACCCAGTACTTC. Translating gives CASSPRNTGAGETQYF.

This clone was recorded once. The chain uses TRBV19 and TRBJ2-6, with 9 bases aligning to TRBD1. CDR1 LNHDA and CDR2 SQIVND come from the germline V gene (reference sequence). The length of the CDR3 is 17 residues. J lost 4 bases, V lost 5 bases, and 9 bases had no gene match. As DNA, the CDR3 is TGTGCCAGTAGTCGGGACAGGGAAGCCCACGGGGCCAACGTCCTGACTTTC. Translation: CASSRDREAHGANVLTF.

The chain's CDR3 is CASSPRAASGYEQYF. The CDR3 DNA follows: TGTGCCAGCTCACCTCGGGCCGCTAGCGGCTACGAGCAGTACTTC. The rearrangement links TRBV18 to TRBJ2-7; 7 bases are a match to TRBD2. The CDR3 length is 15 residues. Germline values: CDR1 KGHSH, CDR2 LQKENI. J was trimmed by 3 bases and V by 3 bases; bases with no gene match: 8. Drawing the rest from reference TRBV18 and TRBJ2-7, the complete variable domain is NAGVMQNPRHLVRRRGQEARLRCSPMKGHSHVYWYRQLPEEGLKFMVYLQKENIIDESGMPKERFSAEFPKEGPSILRIQQVVRGDSAAYFCASSPRAASGYEQYFGPGTRLTVT.

V usage is TRBV11-3 and J usage is TRBJ2-1; 10 nucleotides align to TRBD2. Germline CDR1 is SGHNT and CDR2 is YENEEA. Trimming cost V 5 bases and J 9 bases; bases outside gene matches: 13. The CDR3 is made up of 16 amino acids. The CDR3 spells CASSPGGLAGEGEQFF. CDR3 sequence (DNA): TGTGCCAGCAGCCCGGGGGGGCTAGCGGGAGAAGGTGAGCAGTTCTTC.

This clone was detected only a few times. In DNA, the CDR3 is TGCGCCAGCAGCCCCCAGGGGTTTTGGGATCAGCCCCAGCATTTT. Translation: CASSPQGFWDQPQHF. The chain joins TRBV5-1 to TRBJ1-5, with a tentative D call TRBD1 (6 bases). The CDR3 sequence is 15 residues long. Germline values: CDR1 SGHRS, CDR2 YFSETQ. The germline V and J ends were trimmed by 4 bases and 5 bases, with 16 bases remaining between them.

This chain joins TRBV5-1 and TRBJ2-3; TRBD2 agrees at 10 bases. The CDR3 spans 17 residues. V gave up 4 bases and J gave up 0 bases; unmatched junction bases: 8. CDR1 is SGHRS and CDR2 is YFSETQ in the germline V gene. CDR3 in amino acids: CASSITGTSASTDTQYF. CDR3 nucleotides: TGCGCCAGCAGCATCACCGGGACTAGCGCTAGCACAGATACGCAGTATTTT.

Details on this clone: Here the CDR3 omits its conserved ending phenylalanine or tryptophan, so a read error is the likely source. The CDR3 sequence: CASSFLRAGGGQPQHS. The DNA for the CDR3 is TGTGCCAGCAGTTTCCTGAGGGCAGGGGGTGGTCAGCCCCAGCATTCT. The chain uses TRBV6-6 and TRBJ1-5, with TRBD1 matching over 7 bases. V dropped 4 bases and J dropped 6; count of bases not matched to a gene: 12. CDR1 is MNHNY, CDR2 SVGAGI, per germline (reference sequence). The CDR3 has 16 amino acids.